The 13 T cell receptor beta chains below come from one sample, sequenced in a study of shared clonotypes between healthy human individuals. The data were produced by immunoSEQ multiplex PCR, yet TCRdb's version contains in-frame clones alone and is incomplete. The repertoire has 2 million to 3 million clones, approximately 93% of them found once; the top ten carry about 0.34%. Sequencing was performed on naive CD4+ T cells from PBMCs. Subset here: CD45RA+ positively selected. The receptors come from a man in his late teens or twenties in good health. Some clones in this sample may be carry-over from other donors' samples.

This sequence joins TRBV7-9 and TRBJ2-5; no definite D call. The CDR3 has 14 amino acids. CDR1 is SEHNR and CDR2 is FQNEAQ in the germline V gene (reference sequence). V was pared by 3 bases and J by 5 bases, with 13 bases between. CDR3 sequence: CASSLVGAFETQYF. For the CDR3, the DNA is TGTGCCAGCAGCTTGGTCGGAGCTTTTGAGACCCAGTACTTC.

The rearrangement joins TRBV6-1 to TRBJ1-2; D perhaps matches TRBD1 (6 bases). The CDR3 has 13 amino acids. Germline V gene sequence: CDR1 MNHNS, CDR2 SASEGT. The V end lost 6 bases, the J end lost 8 bases, and 16 bases lay between the germline ends. The CDR3 is CASSPTGLGGYTF. The CDR3 region has the DNA TGTGCCAGCAGCCCTACAGGGCTAGGGGGCTACACCTTC.

The rearrangement joins TRBV9 to TRBJ2-1; D not resolved. Per the germline V gene, CDR1 is SGDLS and CDR2 is YYNGEE. CDR3 length equals 15 residues. V dropped 7 bases and J dropped 1 base, with 15 bases sitting between them. The CDR3 reads CASSRSPLSYNEQFF. The DNA for the CDR3 is TGTGCCAGCTCCCGATCCCCTCTGTCCTACAATGAGCAGTTCTTC.

This chain connects TRBV2 to TRBJ2-5; possibly TRBD1 or TRBD2 for D (5 bases each). V dropped 8 bases and J dropped 5 bases, with 15 bases sitting between them. From germline, CDR1 is SNHLY and CDR2 FYNNEI. This CDR3 contains 13 residues. The CDR3 DNA reads as TGTGCCAGCGGGGGAGTGGGGCGGGAGACCCAGTACTTC. Protein product: CASGGVGRETQYF.

As DNA, the CDR3 is TGTGCCAGCAGAGGTACTTACTATGGCTACACCTTC. This translates into CASRGTYYGYTF. This chain uses TRBV7-2 with TRBJ1-2; no reliable D call. Trimming took off 6 bases at V and 3 bases at J, with 8 bases between the two ends. CDR3 length equals 12 residues. Germline CDR1 and CDR2: SGHTA and FQGNSA.

CDR3 residues: CASSLRLAGKTNYEQYF. The CDR3 bases are TGTGCCAGCAGCCTGCGACTAGCGGGGAAAACGAACTACGAGCAGTACTTC. This chain links TRBV7-6 with TRBJ2-7, with 11 bases identical to TRBD2. Germline values: CDR1 SGHVS, CDR2 FNYEAQ. J lost 3 bases, V lost 5 bases, and 12 bases had no gene match. The CDR3 consists of 17 residues.

In the case of this clone: Additional DNA sequences in this sample encode the identical CDR3. The chain combines TRBV10-3 with TRBJ1-1, with D maybe TRBD1 (6 bases). V was clipped by 6 bases and J by 0 bases, with 8 bases between them. This CDR3 contains 13 residues. The germline gives CDR1 ENHRY, CDR2 SYGVKD. CDR3 protein: CAIRGQLNTEAFF. The CDR3 nucleotides read TGTGCCATCAGAGGACAGCTGAACACTGAAGCTTTCTTT.

V is TRBV7-9 and J is TRBJ2-7; D might be TRBD2 (6 bases). V lost 1 base to trimming and J lost 0 bases, with 16 bases between them. There are 17 residues in the CDR3. Germline assignment: CDR1 SEHNR and CDR2 FQNEAQ (reference sequence). The CDR3: CASSLGSTSLGSYEQYF. CDR3 in DNA: TGTGCCAGCAGCTTAGGCTCGACTAGTCTCGGCTCCTACGAGCAGTACTTC.

V gene TRBV5-1 combines with J gene TRBJ2-1, with a tentative D call TRBD2 (6 bases). Germline-derived CDR1 and CDR2 are SGHRS and YFSETQ. The V end was cut by 4 bases, the J end by 0 bases, with 20 bases between. This CDR3 comprises 18 residues. CDR3 DNA sequence: TGCGCCAGCAGCCTCCCTCGGTGGGCGGGGAACTCCTACAATGAGCAGTTCTTC. Protein: CASSLPRWAGNSYNEQFF.

Of note for this clone: An end of the junction does not agree with germline; a read error may underlie this. Other DNA sequences in the same sample also yield this CDR3. The rearrangement joins TRBV5-6 to TRBJ1-4; no clear D gene. CDR1 and CDR2 from the germline V gene are SGHDT and YYEEEE. CDR3 length: 13 amino acids. CDR3 sequence reads: CASSVDPAEKLFF. CDR3 DNA: TGTGCCAGCAGCGTGGACCCGGCTGAAAAACTATTTTTT.

The chain combines TRBV6-1 with TRBJ2-5; weak D call: TRBD1 (5 bases). CDR1 and CDR2 (germline): MNHNS, SASEGT. V shed 10 bases and J shed 1 base, with 13 bases lying between them. This CDR3 has 13 amino acids. The CDR3 region is CATRTDSQETQYF. Here the CDR3 DNA reads TGTGCCACCCGAACAGACAGCCAAGAGACCCAGTACTTC.

The chain is built from TRBV28 and TRBJ2-1; 7 nucleotides match TRBD2. In germline, CDR1 is MDHEN, CDR2 SYDVKM. This CDR3 is 16 amino acids long. V lost 7 bases to trimming and J lost 4 bases; unmatched junction nucleotides: 13. CDR3 region: CASTTQRASGYNEQFF. The CDR3 nucleotides read TGTGCCAGCACCACCCAACGGGCTAGCGGTTACAATGAGCAGTTCTTC.

The rearrangement uses TRBV7-2 and TRBJ2-1, with a tentative D call TRBD2 (5 bases). The CDR3 has 15 residues. CDR1 is SGHTA, CDR2 FQGNSA, per germline. With 4 bases removed from V and 0 bases from J, the gap between germline ends came to 10 bases. The CDR3 DNA is TGTGCCAGCAGCTGGACTCTAAGCTCCTACAATGAGCAGTTCTTC. Protein sequence: CASSWTLSSYNEQFF.